A selection of T cell receptor beta chains follows, all from one sample in a study of shared clonotypes between healthy human individuals. The method was immunoSEQ multiplex PCR; TCRdb's version includes in-frame clones alone and lacks a portion of them. The sample has 200,000 to 250,000 clones, over 60% seen once; the top ten hold 11%. Material for sequencing was memory CD4+ T cells sorted from blood. These receptors were obtained from a man between 25 and 39 years old in good health. Each CDR3 is given with its conserved first and last residue. D genes are given only for firm matches. For some rows the clone size is stated as once, few or many, or as a class when expanded; others skip it.

CDR3aa	CDR3nt	len	v_gene	abundance	d_gene	j_gene
CASSLRLGRSYEQYF	TGTGCCAGCAGCCTTAGACTCGGACGCTCCTACGAGCAGTACTTC	15	TRBV14	.	.	TRBJ2-7
CASSQATSFLTEQYF	TGTGCCAGCAGCCAAGCCACTAGCTTTTTAACCGAGCAGTACTTC	15	TRBV14	few	.	TRBJ2-7
CSVVRTETYEQYF	TGCAGCGTTGTTCGGACAGAAACCTACGAGCAGTACTTC	13	TRBV29-1	.	.	TRBJ2-7
CASSLVTGGSYEQYF	TGCGCCAGCAGCTTGGTGACGGGAGGATCCTACGAGCAGTACTTC	15	TRBV5-1	.	TRBD2	TRBJ2-7
CSVGHSLKAFF	TGCAGCGTCGGACATTCTCTGAAAGCTTTCTTT	11	TRBV29-1	few	.	TRBJ1-1
CASSQSPTGYEQYF	TGTGCCAGCAGCCAATCCCCGACTGGGTACGAGCAGTACTTC	14	TRBV16	.	.	TRBJ2-7
CASSPPGLGDEQYF	TGTGCCAGCAGTCCTCCGGGCCTTGGAGACGAGCAGTACTTC	14	TRBV28	.	.	TRBJ2-7
CAWRTVVSYEQYF	TGTGCCTGGAGGACGGTTGTATCCTACGAGCAGTACTTC	13	TRBV30	.	.	TRBJ2-7
CASSPRQGPGDGYTF	TGTGCCAGCAGCCCGCGACAGGGGCCTGGGGATGGCTACACCTTC	15	TRBV7-2	.	TRBD1	TRBJ1-2
CASSSIGQGANEQFF	TGTGCCAGCAGTTCGATCGGACAGGGTGCCAATGAGCAGTTCTTC	15	TRBV28	.	TRBD1	TRBJ2-1